Each of the 17 T cell receptor beta chains below was sequenced from the same sample in a study of blood T cell repertoires in COVID-19. Repertoires were generated with immunoSEQ multiplex PCR, while TCRdb's copy carries only in-frame clones and drops some. The repertoire has 75,000 to 100,000 clones, over 75% of them found once; the top ten carry 4.9%. Source material: peripheral blood. All receptors derive from a woman older than 75 with acute or convalescent COVID-19.

J is TRBJ2-6 and V is TRBV10-3, with TRBD1 as a possible D gene (5 bases). Trimming left V 6 bases short and J 2 bases short, with 8 bases between. Germline lookup yields CDR1 ENHRY and CDR2 SYGVKD. The CDR3 totals 14 residues. The DNA for the CDR3 is TGTGCCATCAGACAAGGGGCTGGGGCCAACGTCCTGACTTTC. Its translation is CAIRQGAGANVLTF.

This clone has a single count. Because the CDR3's place on the DNA is in doubt, the DNA is left out and the CDR3 is given as listed by TCRdb. The CDR3 loop reads CASSSVGQGSPSTF. This chain connects TRBV7-9 to TRBJ1-2; the DNA was not used to check the table's D call, TRBD1. Both ends counted, the CDR3 spans 14 residues. The germline CDR1 and CDR2 sequences are SEHNR and FQNEAQ (reference sequence).

The chain carries TRBV19 and TRBJ1-2, with 9 bases lining up with TRBD1. The V and J ends lost 8 bases and 8 bases, in that order; junction bases with no gene match: 12. Germline V gene lookup returns CDR1 LNHDA and CDR2 SQIVND (reference sequence). This CDR3 contains 14 residues. The CDR3 reads CASSMVVGQGGYTF. Written as DNA, the CDR3 is TGTGCCAGTTCCATGGTTGTGGGACAGGGCGGCTACACCTTC.

This chain links TRBV12-3 or TRBV12-4 with TRBJ2-2; D is possibly TRBD2 (6 bases). The CDR3 is made up of 13 amino acids. Deletions cut 6 bases from V and 6 bases from J, with 11 bases between. CDR3 nucleotides: TGTGCCAGCAGCGTTACTAGCCCCGGGGAGCTGTTTTTT. Its translation is CASSVTSPGELFF.

The chain links TRBV30 to TRBJ2-2; D call uncertain. The CDR3 covers 13 residues. In germline, CDR1 is GTSNPN, CDR2 SVGIG (reference sequence). V gave up 3 bases and J gave up 2 bases, with 7 bases separating them. The DNA for the CDR3 is TGTGCCTGGAGGCAGATAAACACCGGGGAGCTGTTTTTT. It specifies CAWRQINTGELFF.

This clone was counted a few times. This rearrangement joins TRBV19 to TRBJ2-7, with 12 positions matching TRBD1. CDR1 and CDR2 from the germline V gene are LNHDA and SQIVND (reference sequence). The CDR3 consists of 15 residues. J was trimmed by 4 bases and V by 2 bases; bases with no gene match: 3. The CDR3 sequence: CASSIPGQGAYEQYF. The CDR3 nucleotides read TGTGCCAGTAGTATACCGGGACAGGGGGCTTACGAGCAGTACTTC.

The J gene is TRBJ1-2, the V gene TRBV29-1, with 7 nucleotides matching TRBD1. The CDR3 loop spans 12 amino acids. CDR1 is SQVTM and CDR2 is ANQGSEA in the germline V gene. Germline trimming cut 6 bases from V and 6 bases from J; bases unmatched to any gene: 7. CDR3: CSVLQGNNGYTF. CDR3 in DNA: TGCAGCGTACTACAGGGGAATAATGGCTACACCTTC.

The chain joins TRBV5-1 to TRBJ2-1; 10 nucleotides match TRBD2. The CDR3 is 16 residues long. V was clipped by 4 bases and J by 2 bases; unmatched bases: 6. Germline-derived CDR1 and CDR2 are SGHRS and YFSETQ. The CDR3 here is CASSAGTSATYNEQFF. In DNA, the CDR3 is TGCGCCAGCAGCGCCGGGACTAGCGCAACCTACAATGAGCAGTTCTTC.

CDR3 nucleotides: TGTGCCAGCAGCACAAGAGGGGACAGGGGTTCCCACGAGCAGTACTTC. As protein: CASSTRGDRGSHEQYF. V is TRBV9 and J is TRBJ2-7, with 10 nucleotides matching TRBD1. The J segment lost 5 bases and the V segment lost 4 bases, leaving 12 bases of the junction unmatched. This CDR3 has 16 residues. CDR1 and CDR2 from the germline V gene are SGDLS and YYNGEE.

The rearrangement links TRBV7-8 to TRBJ1-1, with D maybe TRBD1 (5 bases). This CDR3 region has 15 residues. The germline V gene has CDR1 SGHVS and CDR2 FQNEAQ. The V end was cut by 5 bases, the J end by 2 bases, with 15 bases between. The CDR3 DNA follows: TGTGCCAGCAGCCAAGTTAGGACAAGTAACACTGAAGCTTTCTTT. Protein: CASSQVRTSNTEAFF.

The chain couples TRBV4-2 to TRBJ2-2; the match to TRBD2 covers 13 bases. The V and J ends lost 3 bases and 5 bases, in that order; junction bases with no gene match: 3. The CDR3 covers 16 residues. The germline gives CDR1 LGHNA, CDR2 YNFKEQ. CDR3 sequence: CASSQRTSGSTGELFF. DNA of the CDR3: TGTGCCAGCAGCCAGCGGACTAGCGGGAGTACCGGGGAGCTGTTTTTT.

The chain uses TRBV6-1 and TRBJ1-5; no clear D. Germline V gene sequence: CDR1 MNHNS, CDR2 SASEGT. The V end lost 3 bases, the J end lost 6 bases, and 9 bases lay between the germline ends. The CDR3 contains 13 residues. The CDR3 nucleotides are TGTGCCAGCAGTGAGTCGAGAGGTCAGCCCCAGCATTTT. The encoded protein is CASSESRGQPQHF.

This clone was observed once. This rearrangement joins TRBV1 to TRBJ1-4; the D call TRBD1 from the table was never checked on the DNA. TRBV1 is annotated as a pseudogene. The CDR3 is 16 amino acids. DNA for the CDR3: TGCACCAGCAGCCCCGGTCACTCGGACAGAAATGAAAAACTGTTTTTT. It encodes CTSSPGHSDRNEKLFF.

The V and J genes are TRBV12-5 and TRBJ1-1; no clear D gene. This CDR3 contains 11 residues. The germline V and J ends were trimmed by 6 bases and 7 bases, with 9 bases remaining between them. Germline V gene sequence: CDR1 LGHNT, CDR2 FRNRAP. The CDR3 sequence: CASGPRVEAFF. In DNA form, the CDR3 reads TGTGCTAGTGGCCCCCGGGTTGAAGCTTTCTTT.

This chain connects TRBV7-2 to TRBJ2-2, with a weak D call TRBD1 (8 bases). CDR1 is SGHTA, CDR2 FQGNSA, per germline. The V end lost 5 bases, the J end lost 5 bases, and 15 bases lay between the germline ends. The CDR3 runs 15 residues. In nucleotides, the CDR3 is TGTGCCAGCAGCACAGGGGGGGCTTTGACCGGGGAGCTGTTTTTT. As protein: CASSTGGALTGELFF.

The chain has TRBV7-9 and TRBJ2-5, with no clear D. CDR1 and CDR2 from the germline V gene are SEHNR and FQNEAQ (reference sequence). The CDR3 sequence is 13 residues long. Between the trimmed V and J ends, which lost 7 bases and 0 bases, there was a span of 9 bases. The CDR3: CASMTSYQETQYF. CDR3 nucleotide sequence: TGTGCCAGCATGACATCGTACCAAGAGACCCAGTACTTC.

The rearrangement uses TRBV2 and TRBJ2-5; TRBD2 matches at 10 bases. This CDR3 region has 15 residues. V shed 5 bases, J shed 2 bases, and the junction held 5 bases outside the gene matches. Germline V gives CDR1 SNHLY, CDR2 FYNNEI. The CDR3 coding sequence is TGTGCCAGCAGTCGGAGCGGGGGGGGGCAAGAGACCCAGTACTTC. Encoded protein: CASSRSGGGQETQYF.